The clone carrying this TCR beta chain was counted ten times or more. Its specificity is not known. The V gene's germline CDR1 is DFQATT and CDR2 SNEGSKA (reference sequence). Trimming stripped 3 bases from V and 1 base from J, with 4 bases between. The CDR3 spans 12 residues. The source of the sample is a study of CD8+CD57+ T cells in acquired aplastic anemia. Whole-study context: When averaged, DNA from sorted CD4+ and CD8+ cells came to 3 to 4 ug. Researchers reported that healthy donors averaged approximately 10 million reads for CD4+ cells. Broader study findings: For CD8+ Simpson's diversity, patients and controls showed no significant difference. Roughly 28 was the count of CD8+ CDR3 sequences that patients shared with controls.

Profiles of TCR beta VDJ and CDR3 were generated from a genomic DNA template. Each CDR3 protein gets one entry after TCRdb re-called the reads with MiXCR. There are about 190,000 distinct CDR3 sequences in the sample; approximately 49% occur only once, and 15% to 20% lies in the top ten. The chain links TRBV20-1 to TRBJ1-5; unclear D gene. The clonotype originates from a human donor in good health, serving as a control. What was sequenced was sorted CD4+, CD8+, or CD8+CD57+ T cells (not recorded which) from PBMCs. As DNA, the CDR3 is TGCAGTGCTAGCGAGAGCAATCAGCCCCAGCATTTT. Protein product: CSASESNQPQHF.